This TCR beta chain came from a study of human T cells and chemical hapten exposure. The ends were cut back, 8 bases at V and 4 bases at J, with 6 bases in the middle. The CDR3 is made up of 11 amino acids. CDR1 MNHNS and CDR2 SASEGT come from the germline V gene. The sample's time point: pre-sensitization, week 0. Specified treatment: therapeutic diphenylcyclopropenone sensitization with weekly scalp DPC. TCRdb called the RACE reads again in MiXCR, with one record for every CDR3 protein. Of tens of thousands of distinct CDR3 sequences listed, around 11% are singletons. The rearrangement uses TRBV6-1 and TRBJ1-5; D ambiguous. Source: whole blood, taken in connection with sensitization to the hapten diphenylcyclopropenone (DPC). This TCR derives from a woman aged 25 to 39 with alopecia areata. Some clones in this sample may be carry-over from other donors' samples. The CDR3 sequence: CASRLNQPQHF. In DNA form, the CDR3 reads TGTGCCAGCCGGCTTAATCAGCCCCAGCATTTT.